This TCR beta chain was observed in a study of blood T cells in healthy people across ages. Findings and caveats of the study: Per-million-T-cell TCR beta diversity fell roughly linearly with age.

Extractions gave at least 6 micrograms of total RNA per sample. A sample-barcoded 5' primer and a J-beta primer mix were used in a second PCR of about 7 to 12 cycles. TCRdb fed the 5' RACE reads into MiXCR, producing one record per CDR3 protein. The repertoire holds 1.5 million to 2 million distinct CDR3 sequences, roughly 49% seen once, with less than 2.5% in the top ten. The V and J ends lost 7 bases and 1 base respectively, with 13 bases between them. This CDR3 spans 14 amino acids. Germline V gene data show CDR1 as SGHNT and CDR2 as YYREEE (reference sequence). This clonotype appeared a few times. Its antigen is still unknown.

The clonotype comes from a woman aged 40 to 55 in good health. The sample was blood. The genes are TRBV5-4 and TRBJ2-3; perhaps TRBD1 as D (6 bases). DNA of the CDR3: TGTGCCAGCTCCCAGGGACAACGCACAGATACGCAGTATTTT. Translating it yields CASSQGQRTDTQYF.